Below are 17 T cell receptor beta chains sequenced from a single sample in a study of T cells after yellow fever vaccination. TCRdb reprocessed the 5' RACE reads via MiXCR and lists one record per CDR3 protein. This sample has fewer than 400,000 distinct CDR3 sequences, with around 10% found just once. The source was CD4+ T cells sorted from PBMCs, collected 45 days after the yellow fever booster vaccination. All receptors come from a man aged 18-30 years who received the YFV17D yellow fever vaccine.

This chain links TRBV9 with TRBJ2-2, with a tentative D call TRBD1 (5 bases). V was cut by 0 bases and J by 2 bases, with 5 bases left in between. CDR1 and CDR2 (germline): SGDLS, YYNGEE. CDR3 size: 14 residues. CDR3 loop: CASSVGTNTGELFF. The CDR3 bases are TGTGCCAGCAGCGTAGGGACAAACACCGGGGAGCTGTTTTTT.

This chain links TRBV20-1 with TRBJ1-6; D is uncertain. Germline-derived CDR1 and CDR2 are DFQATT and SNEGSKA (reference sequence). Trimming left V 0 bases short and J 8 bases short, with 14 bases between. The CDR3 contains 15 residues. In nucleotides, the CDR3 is TGCAGTGCTAGAGATACGAGGATGGGAGATTCACCCCTCCACTTT. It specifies CSARDTRMGDSPLHF.

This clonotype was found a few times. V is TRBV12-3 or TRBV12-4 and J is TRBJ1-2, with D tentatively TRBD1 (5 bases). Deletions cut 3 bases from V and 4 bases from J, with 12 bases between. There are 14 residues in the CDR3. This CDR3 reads CASSFSGLFYGYTF. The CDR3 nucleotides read TGTGCCAGCAGTTTTTCAGGGCTCTTCTATGGCTACACCTTC.

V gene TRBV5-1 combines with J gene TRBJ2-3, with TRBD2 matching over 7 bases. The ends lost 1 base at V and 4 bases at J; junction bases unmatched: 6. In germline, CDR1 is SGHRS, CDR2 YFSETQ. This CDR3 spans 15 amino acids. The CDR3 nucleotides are TGCGCCAGCAGCTTGAGGCGGGGGACCGCAGATACGCAGTATTTT. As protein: CASSLRRGTADTQYF.

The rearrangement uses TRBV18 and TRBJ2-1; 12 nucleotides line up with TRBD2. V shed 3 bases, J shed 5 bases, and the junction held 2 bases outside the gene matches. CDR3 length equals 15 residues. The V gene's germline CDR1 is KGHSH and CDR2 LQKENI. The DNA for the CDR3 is TGTGCCAGCTCACCTCGGACTAGCGGGGACAATGAGCAGTTCTTC. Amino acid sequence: CASSPRTSGDNEQFF.

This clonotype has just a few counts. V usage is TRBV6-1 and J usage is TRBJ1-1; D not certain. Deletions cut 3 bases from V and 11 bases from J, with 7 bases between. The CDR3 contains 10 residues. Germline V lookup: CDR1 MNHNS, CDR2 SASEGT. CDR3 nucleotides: TGTGCCAGCAGTGAGTTGTGGGCTTTCTTT. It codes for CASSELWAFF.

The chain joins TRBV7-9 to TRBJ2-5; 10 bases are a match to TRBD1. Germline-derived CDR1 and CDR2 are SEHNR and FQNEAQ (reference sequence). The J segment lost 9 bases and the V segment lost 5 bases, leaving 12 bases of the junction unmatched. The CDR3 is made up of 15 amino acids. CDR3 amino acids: CASSLGTGVSRPQYF. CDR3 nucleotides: TGTGCCAGCAGCCTAGGGACAGGGGTTTCCCGTCCCCAGTACTTC.

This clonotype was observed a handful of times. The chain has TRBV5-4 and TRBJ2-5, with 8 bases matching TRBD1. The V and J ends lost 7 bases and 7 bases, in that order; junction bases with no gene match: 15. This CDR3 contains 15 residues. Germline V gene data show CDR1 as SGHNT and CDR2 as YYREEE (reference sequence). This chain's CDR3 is CASGAAQGAIGTQYF. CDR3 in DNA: TGTGCCAGCGGAGCGGCTCAGGGGGCTATCGGGACCCAGTACTTC.

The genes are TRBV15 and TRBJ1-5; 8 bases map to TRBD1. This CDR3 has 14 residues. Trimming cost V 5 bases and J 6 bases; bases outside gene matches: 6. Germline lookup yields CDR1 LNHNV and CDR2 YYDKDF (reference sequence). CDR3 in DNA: TGTGCCACCAGCCCACAGGGGGGGCTTCAGCCCCAGCATTTT. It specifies CATSPQGGLQPQHF.

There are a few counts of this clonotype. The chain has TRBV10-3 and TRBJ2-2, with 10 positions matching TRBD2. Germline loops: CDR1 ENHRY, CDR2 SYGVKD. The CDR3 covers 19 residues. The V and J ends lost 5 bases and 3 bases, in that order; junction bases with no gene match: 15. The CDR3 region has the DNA TGTGCCATCAGTTCCCACGCTGGTTCTAGCGGGGGAGACACCGGGGAGCTGTTTTTT. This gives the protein CAISSHAGSSGGDTGELFF.

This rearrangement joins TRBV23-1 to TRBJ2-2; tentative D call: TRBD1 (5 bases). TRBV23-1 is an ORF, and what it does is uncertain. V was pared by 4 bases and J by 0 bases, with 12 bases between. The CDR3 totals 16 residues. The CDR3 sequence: CASSLTKGTNTGELFF. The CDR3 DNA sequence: TGCGCCAGCAGTCTTACTAAGGGGACGAACACCGGGGAGCTGTTTTTT.

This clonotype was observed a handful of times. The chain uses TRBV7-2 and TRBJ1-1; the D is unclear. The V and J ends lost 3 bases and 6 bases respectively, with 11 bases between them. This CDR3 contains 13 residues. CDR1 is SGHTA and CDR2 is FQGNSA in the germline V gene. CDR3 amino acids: CASSLAAQAEAFF. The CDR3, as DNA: TGTGCCAGCAGCTTGGCCGCGCAAGCTGAAGCTTTCTTT.

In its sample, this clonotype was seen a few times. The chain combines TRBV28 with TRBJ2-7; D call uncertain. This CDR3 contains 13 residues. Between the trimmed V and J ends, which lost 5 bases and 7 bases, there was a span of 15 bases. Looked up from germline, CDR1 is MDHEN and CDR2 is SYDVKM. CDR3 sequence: CASSPQSYYEQYV. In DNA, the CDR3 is TGTGCCAGCAGTCCCCAGAGTTACTATGAGCAGTACGTC.

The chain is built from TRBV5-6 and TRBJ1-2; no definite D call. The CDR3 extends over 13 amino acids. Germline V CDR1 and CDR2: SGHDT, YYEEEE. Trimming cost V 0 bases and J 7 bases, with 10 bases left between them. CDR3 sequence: CASSLVPGAGYTF. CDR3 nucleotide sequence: TGTGCCAGCAGCTTGGTCCCGGGAGCTGGCTACACCTTC.

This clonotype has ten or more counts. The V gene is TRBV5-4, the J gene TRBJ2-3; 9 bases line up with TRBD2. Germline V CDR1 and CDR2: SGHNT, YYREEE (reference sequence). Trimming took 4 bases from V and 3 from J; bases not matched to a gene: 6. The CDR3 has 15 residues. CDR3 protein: CASSRSLAGTDTQYF. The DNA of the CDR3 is TGTGCCAGCAGCCGGTCCCTAGCGGGGACAGATACGCAGTATTTT.

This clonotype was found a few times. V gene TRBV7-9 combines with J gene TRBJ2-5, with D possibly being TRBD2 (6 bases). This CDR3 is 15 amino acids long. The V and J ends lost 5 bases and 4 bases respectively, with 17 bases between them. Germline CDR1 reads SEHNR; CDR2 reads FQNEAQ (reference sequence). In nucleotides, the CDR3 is TGTGCCAGCAGCCCCCGCGGAGGGTTTGGAGAGACCCAGTACTTC. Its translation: CASSPRGGFGETQYF.

Here the CDR3 DNA reads TGCAGTGCTAGCGTCTTGAGCTACGAGCAGTACGTC. Amino acids: CSASVLSYEQYV. The rearrangement joins TRBV20-1 to TRBJ2-7; the D is unclear. The CDR3 is made up of 12 amino acids. The germline gives CDR1 DFQATT, CDR2 SNEGSKA (reference sequence). Trimming removed 3 bases from V and 3 bases from J, with 9 bases in between.